The source of this TCR beta chain is a study of blood T cell repertoires in COVID-19. V was pared by 0 bases and J by 5 bases, with 14 bases of the junction left unmatched. From germline, CDR1 is MNHEY and CDR2 SVGEGT. The CDR3 length is 18 residues. Enrolled through a virtual design, the participants were between roughly 18 and 89 years of age and came from around 25 US areas. Clinical history as reported by participants underpinned cohort assignment. Sequencing was performed with immunoSEQ multiplex PCR; in TCRdb, only in-frame clones are kept and a portion is missing. The sample gives 200,000 to 250,000 clones, about 79% of which show up once; approximately 1.2% is in the top ten.

The TCR comes from a middle-aged woman with acute COVID-19. Specimen: PBMCs or T cells enriched from blood (not recorded which). The rearrangement uses TRBV6-2 or TRBV6-3 and TRBJ2-5, with TRBD2 matching over 8 bases. The CDR3 region has the DNA TGTGCCAGCAGTTACTCGAGTATGGTAGCGGGGAGAGGGGAGACCCAGTACTTC. Translated, it gives CASSYSSMVAGRGETQYF.